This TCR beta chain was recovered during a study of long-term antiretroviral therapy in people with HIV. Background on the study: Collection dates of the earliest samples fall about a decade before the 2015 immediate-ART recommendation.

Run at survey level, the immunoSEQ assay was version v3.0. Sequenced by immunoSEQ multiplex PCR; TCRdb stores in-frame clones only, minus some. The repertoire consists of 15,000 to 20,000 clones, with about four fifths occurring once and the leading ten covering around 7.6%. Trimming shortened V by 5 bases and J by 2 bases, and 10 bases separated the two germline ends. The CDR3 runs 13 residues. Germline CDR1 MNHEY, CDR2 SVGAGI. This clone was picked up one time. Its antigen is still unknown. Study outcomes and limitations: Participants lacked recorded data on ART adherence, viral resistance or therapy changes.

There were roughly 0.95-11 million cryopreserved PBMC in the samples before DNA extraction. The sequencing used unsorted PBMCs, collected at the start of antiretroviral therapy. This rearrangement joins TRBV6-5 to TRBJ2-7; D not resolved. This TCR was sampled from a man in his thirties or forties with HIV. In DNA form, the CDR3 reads TGTGCCAGCAGTGAAAGTCCCACCTACGAGCAGTACTTC. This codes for CASSESPTYEQYF.